This T cell receptor (beta chain) was identified in a study of blood T cell repertoires in COVID-19. The protocol was immunoSEQ multiplex PCR, while the TCRdb copy is restricted to in-frame clones and leaves out a portion. The table has about 240,000 clones, around 86% seen once. CDR1 is LNHDA, CDR2 SQIVND, per germline (reference sequence). This CDR3 is 13 amino acids long. V was pared by 6 bases and J by 1 base, with 8 bases between. The clonotype comes from a woman aged 55-69 years with active or convalescent COVID-19. Sequenced material: peripheral blood. This chain uses TRBV19 with TRBJ2-3; tentative D call: TRBD2 (5 bases). CDR3 nucleotides: TGTGCCAGTAGCGACGGGGGCACAGATACGCAGTATTTT. Its protein is CASSDGGTDTQYF.